This T cell receptor beta chain was obtained from a study of T cell repertoires in cytomegalovirus infection. MiXCR was run by TCRdb on the reads, yielding one entry per CDR3 protein. The sample holds around 540,000 distinct CDR3 sequences, 33% seen once. On this clonotype itself: Antigen unknown.

Material: cultured PBMCs, obtained from culture after CMV antigen stimulation. The sequence derives from a human donor in good health (CMV status not recorded). Some clones in this sample may be carry-over from other donors' samples.

The CDR3 coding sequence is TGTGCCAGCCGATCTAGCCAACTCACAGATACGCAGTATTTT. It codes for CASRSSQLTDTQYF. The chain joins TRBV6-1 to TRBJ2-3; tentative D call: TRBD2 (5 bases). Trimming took 8 bases from V and 2 from J, leaving 14 bases between them. The CDR3 is 14 amino acids. CDR1 is MNHNS and CDR2 is SASEGT in the germline V gene.